The TCR beta chain under discussion was sequenced for a study of beta chain features in type 1 diabetes (dated by TCRdb to the late 2010s). Background on the whole study: Mean age, gender distribution, total cell number and subset yield did not differ between patients and healthy donors. Across all samples, almost 110 million sorted cells were examined, and cell number per subset correlated strongly with RNA yield. Regulatory and stem cell-like memory subsets were obtained from only 8 patients and roughly 8 healthy donors, while naive and central memory subsets were obtained from all 28 donors. The study compared TCRB repertoires of sorted circulating CD4+ T cell subsets between recently diagnosed type 1 diabetes patients and matched healthy donors. General study outcomes and caveats: In all four CD4+ subsets, TCRB CDR3 length was moderately but significantly shorter in type 1 diabetes patients. Because cDNA was sequenced instead of genomic DNA, activated cells with high expression could be over-represented, although the groups did not differ in activation or CD3 levels. At VDJ recombination sites, patients with type 1 diabetes made fewer insertions and deleted more nucleotides, a pattern implying thymic rearrangement abnormalities. Naive, central memory and regulatory TCRB repertoires appeared to be more similar among patients than among healthy donors. Because small numbers of individuals were included in the HLA sub-analyses, any influence of HLA type on TCRB rearrangement was left unresolved. PCR might favor shorter templates, but patient and control samples were amplified and corrected together, so any skew would affect both groups equally.

All of the isolated RNA was reverse transcribed with the High Capacity cDNA Reverse Transcription Kit, so expressed TCRB transcripts were sequenced. Deep immunoSEQ sequencing was performed on naive, central memory and regulatory T cell samples, with an average of about 3.57 million total reads per sample. Sorted cells were lysed in RLT buffer and RNA was extracted with DNase-treated RNeasy Micro or Mini kits, depending on cell number. Each cell subset was processed separately to prevent cross-contamination, with patient and healthy donor samples processed together. TCRB sequences were amplified from cDNA with the immunoSEQ multiplex PCR, producing 87-bp fragments spanning the CDR3 region. Sequencing of the amplicons was done on the Illumina HiSeq platform. The published analysis was carried out like this. PCR bias was computationally corrected using synthetic template baselines, reads within Hamming distance 2 were collapsed, and singletons that could not be merged were discarded. Reads were aligned against IMGT so that V, D and J genes, CDR3 length and insertions or deletions at six rearrangement sites could be assigned. Within each subset, clonotype counts were normalized to the number of sorted cells before true diversity and Gini coefficients were calculated with the tcR R package. Repertoire sharing was quantified using the overlap coefficient calculated on TCRB nucleotide sequences. TCRdb's version of the immuneACCESS table is confined to in-frame rearrangements and falls short of the full clone set. An unresolved V gene accounts for under half of the shortfall where checked; the remainder is of unknown origin. The V and J calls and clone size come from that table; D and trimming were worked out from the DNA. The sample data list 130,000 to 150,000 clones, and roughly 50% of these were observed just once. The biggest ten clones account for approximately 0.4% of the sample.

Each donor gave one peripheral blood draw, roughly 120 mL on average, collected into heparinised tubes. A BD FACSAria II and a panel including CD45RO, CCR7, CD25, CD127, CD95 and CD27 were used to sort naive, central memory, regulatory and stem cell-like memory CD4+ T cells. A purity above 98% was achieved for all sorted populations. Right away, PBMCs were isolated by Lymphoprep density gradient centrifugation and were stained directly, with no culture step. So that batch effects would be minimized, each experiment stained and sorted samples in pairs, pairing one healthy donor with one patient. CDR1 and CDR2, per the germline V gene, are MDHEN and SYDVKM. The CDR3, from cysteine to phenylalanine, totals 14 residues. Solely the CDR3 DNA is kept, with 42 bases framed from the first base. V loses 0 bases of germline sequence and J loses 5 bases, and the interval between the two ends is 8 bases. Concerning this clone: Its antigen has not been determined. No much larger clonotype is one base removed from it; base qualities were not supplied.

The chain links TRBV28 with TRBJ1-5; the best D guess is TRBD1, with 6 bases matching. This receptor was obtained from a man aged 18-30 years in good health. Specimen: Tregs from blood. The label giving this sample's cell subset or site can be read as: regulatory CD4+ T cells. DNA sequence: TGTGCCAGCAGTTTATGGGGGGCCGATCAGCCCCAGCATTTT. Its translation is CASSLWGADQPQHF.